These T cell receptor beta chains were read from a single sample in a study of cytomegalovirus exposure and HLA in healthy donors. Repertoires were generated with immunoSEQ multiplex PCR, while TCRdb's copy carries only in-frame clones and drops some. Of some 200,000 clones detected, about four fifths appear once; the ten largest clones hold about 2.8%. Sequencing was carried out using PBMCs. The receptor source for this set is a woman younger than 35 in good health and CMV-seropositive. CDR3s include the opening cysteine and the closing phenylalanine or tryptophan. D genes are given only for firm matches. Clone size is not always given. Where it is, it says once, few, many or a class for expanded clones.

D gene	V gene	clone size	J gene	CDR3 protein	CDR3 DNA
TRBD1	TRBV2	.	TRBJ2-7	CASRDRGLFSEQYF	TGTGCCAGCAGAGACAGGGGGCTCTTTTCCGAGCAGTACTTC
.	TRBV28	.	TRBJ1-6	CASSSGSPNSPLHF	TGTGCCAGCAGTTCAGGATCCCCCAATTCACCCCTCCACTTT
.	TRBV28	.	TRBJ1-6	CASSLGAGRVYNSPLHF	TGTGCCAGCAGTTTAGGGGCCGGCAGGGTCTATAATTCACCCCTCCACTTT
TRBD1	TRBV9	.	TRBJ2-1	CASSVADRGMPFF	TGTGCCAGCAGCGTAGCTGACAGGGGTATGCCGTTCTTC
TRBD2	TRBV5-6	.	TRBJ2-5	CASSLRWTSGQETQYF	TGTGCCAGCAGTCTCAGATGGACTAGCGGACAAGAGACCCAGTACTTC
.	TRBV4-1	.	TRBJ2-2	CASSQVPGNTGELFF	TGCGCCAGCAGCCAAGTCCCAGGGAACACCGGGGAGCTGTTTTTT
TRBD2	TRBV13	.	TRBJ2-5	CASSLAGTSGGRETQYF	TGTGCCAGCAGCTTAGCAGGGACTAGCGGGGGTCGGGAGACCCAGTACTTC
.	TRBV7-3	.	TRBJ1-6	CASRLGSPNSPLHF	TGTGCCAGCAGGCTTGGCTCTCCAAATTCACCCCTCCACTTT
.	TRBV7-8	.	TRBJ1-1	CASSLGQTISFGTEAFF	TGTGCCAGCAGCTTAGGACAGACGATTTCGTTTGGGACTGAAGCTTTCTTT
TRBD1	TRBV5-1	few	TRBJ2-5	CASGTGAQETQYF	TGCGCCAGCGGGACAGGGGCCCAAGAGACCCAGTACTTC
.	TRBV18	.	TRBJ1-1	CASSPQQANPEAFF	TGTGCCAGCTCACCCCAACAGGCTAACCCTGAAGCTTTCTTT
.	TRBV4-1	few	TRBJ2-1	CASSQSRYNEQFF	TGCGCCAGCAGCCAGTCGCGGTACAATGAGCAGTTCTTC
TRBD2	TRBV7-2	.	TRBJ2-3	CASSLTSGGAPDTQYF	TGTGCCAGCAGCTTGACTAGCGGGGGGGCCCCAGATACGCAGTATTTT
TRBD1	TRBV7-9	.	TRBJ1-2	CASSFSLGGQGSVPNGYTF	TGTGCCAGCAGCTTTAGTCTCGGGGGACAGGGATCGGTCCCAAATGGCTACACCTTC